This T cell receptor (beta chain) appears in the sequencing data of a study of T cells after yellow fever vaccination. Whole-study context: Low-cell-number fractions underwent preparation using SMART-Seq v4 Ultra Low Input. Findings of the study overall: Reappearance after the booster was seen for most primary-vaccination clones, at approximately 97% CD4 and roughly 90% CD8.

TCRdb passed the 5' RACE reads through MiXCR, listing each CDR3 protein once. This table has about 320,000 distinct CDR3 sequences, around 13% appearing once. Worth noting for this clonotype: Antigen: not known.

Germline V gene sequence: CDR1 DFQATT, CDR2 SNEGSKA (reference sequence). This CDR3 has 14 residues. V dropped 6 bases and J dropped 3; count of bases not matched to a gene: 9. Sequencing used CD4+ T cells sorted from PBMCs, obtained 15 days after the yellow fever booster vaccination. The chain recombines TRBV20-1 with TRBJ2-3; 7 bases are shared with TRBD2. The TCR was taken from a man aged 18 to 29 who received the YFV17D yellow fever vaccine. CDR3 in amino acids: CSATGTTVTDTQYF. The CDR3, as DNA: TGCAGTGCAACCGGGACTACTGTAACAGATACGCAGTATTTT.